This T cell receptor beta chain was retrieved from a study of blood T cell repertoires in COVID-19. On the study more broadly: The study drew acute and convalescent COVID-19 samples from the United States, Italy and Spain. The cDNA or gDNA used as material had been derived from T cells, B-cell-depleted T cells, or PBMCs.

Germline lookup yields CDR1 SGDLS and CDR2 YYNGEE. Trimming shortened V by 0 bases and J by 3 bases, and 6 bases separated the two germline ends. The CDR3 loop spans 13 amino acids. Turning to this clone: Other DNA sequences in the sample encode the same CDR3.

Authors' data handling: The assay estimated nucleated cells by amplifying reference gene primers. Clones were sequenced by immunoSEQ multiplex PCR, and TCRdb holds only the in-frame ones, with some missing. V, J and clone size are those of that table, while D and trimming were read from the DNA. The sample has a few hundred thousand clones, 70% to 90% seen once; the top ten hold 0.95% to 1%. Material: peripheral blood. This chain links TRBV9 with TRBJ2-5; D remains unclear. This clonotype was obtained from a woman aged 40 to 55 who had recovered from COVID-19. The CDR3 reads CASSVGVEETQYF. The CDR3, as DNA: TGTGCCAGCAGCGTAGGCGTGGAAGAGACCCAGTACTTC.